The text below deals with one TCR beta chain. Authors' analysis steps: Amplification of reference gene primers was used by the study to estimate nucleated cell counts. Sequencing used immunoSEQ multiplex PCR; TCRdb keeps in-frame clones, though not all of them. The V and J calls and clone size were taken over from that table, and D and trimming were inferred from the DNA. This sample yields 150,000 to 170,000 clones, of which about 85% are seen a single time; 0.63% belongs to the top ten. These data originate in a study of blood T cell repertoires in COVID-19. About the study: Sample material is recorded as cDNA or gDNA derived from T cells, B-cell-depleted T cells, or PBMCs.

The V gene end was trimmed by 5 bases and the J gene end by 4 bases; junction bases not matched to a gene: 8. The CDR3 has 14 residues. The germline V gene encodes CDR1 SGHRS and CDR2 YFSETQ. This receptor was taken from a man in his sixties with COVID-19, enrolled during active disease. This chain links TRBV5-1 with TRBJ1-1; 7 bases line up with TRBD1. Source material: peripheral blood. The CDR3 region has the DNA TGCGCCAGCAGACTTAGACAGGGTGGCACTGAAGCTTTCTTT. This encodes CASRLRQGGTEAFF. Full variable domain (outside the CDR3, taken from reference TRBV5-1 and TRBJ1-1): KAGVTQTPRYLIKTRGQQVTLSCSPISGHRSVSWYQQTPGQGLQFLFEYFSETQRNKGNFPGRFSGRQFSNSRSEMNVSTLELGDSALYLCASRLRQGGTEAFFGQGTRLTVV.